This TCR beta chain was captured by sequencing in a study of blood T cell repertoires in COVID-19 (dated by TCRdb to between 2020 and 2021). With regard to the full study: Collaborator samples came from the United States, Italy and Spain and covered acute and convalescent phases of COVID-19. The material from the prospective study consisted of cDNA or gDNA derived from T cells, B-cell-depleted T cells, or PBMCs. Deeply sampled blood TCRbeta repertoires from subjects exposed to, actively infected with, or recovered from COVID-19 were included in the dataset. The repertoires were made available in a free public database intended to serve as a resource for research on the immune response to SARS-CoV-2. The samples were drawn from two sources: the first 160 participants of the ongoing ImmuneRACE study, and fewer than 1,500 subjects contributed by 6 global collaborators. The sample metadata nearly always contained a de-identified subject ID, COVID-19 status, age in years and sex. Where HLA class I and class II types were available, the types were taken from metadata supplied by the sample provider, not from assay-based typing.

V is cut back by 0 bases and J by 5 bases, with 11 bases in the junction unmatched. CDR1 and CDR2, looked up from the germline V gene, are MNHNS and SASEGT. The CDR3 sequence holds 19 residues, the cysteine and phenylalanine included. Kept here is only the CDR3 DNA, which spans 57 bases and is read in frame from base 1. The immunoSEQ Assay, a bias-controlled multiplex PCR, was used to amplify TCRbeta CDR3 regions from genomic DNA. In the original analysis: The number of nucleated cells in each sample was estimated from the amplification of reference gene primers within the assay. Sequence reads were collapsed and filtered to measure the absolute abundance of every unique TCRbeta CDR3 rearrangement. For each sample, productive Simpson clonality was calculated as the square root of Simpson's diversity index over productive rearrangements. What TCRdb holds here is the immuneACCESS table cut down to in-frame rearrangements. Part of the clones is not present; checked against another copy, under half of the missing clones reflect an unresolved V gene, and the others are unexplained. V and J calls plus clone size are reproduced from that table; the DNA served to infer D and trimming. For this sample the table gives roughly 160,000 clones, of which approximately 79% were detected only once. Of the sample, approximately 3% falls within the top ten clones.

Worth noting for this clone: Its antigen has not been determined. Per-nucleotide qualities are absent, and no much larger clonotype sits a single base away.

Collaborating institutions collected whole blood in K2EDTA tubes following their own protocols. Collaborator samples were shipped for TCRbeta analysis as frozen whole blood, isolated PBMCs, or DNA extracted from either sample type. Overall results and qualifications from the work: The quantity of clinical and demographic metadata differed by source and by participant and was supplied without curation.

The rearrangement joined TRBV6-1 to TRBJ2-5; 14 bases in the middle match TRBD2. Sequencing was done on a sample of peripheral blood. The clonotype originates from a woman at least 80 years old with acute or convalescent COVID-19. In nucleotide form, the sequence is TGTGCCAGCAGTGAAGCGAAGGGACTAGCGGGAGCCTCGAGGGAGACCCAGTACTTC. It translates as CASSEAKGLAGASRETQYF.